This TCR beta chain was sequenced in a study of blood T cell repertoires in COVID-19. Individuals aged about 18 to 100 years were recruited from about two dozen US areas. Participants' own reports of clinical history determined their cohort assignment. Cohort 3 recovery required two negative PCRs, clearance, or symptom resolution. Germline loops: CDR1 SGHTA, CDR2 FQGNSA. V lost 1 base, J lost 3 bases, and 9 bases lay in between. The CDR3 has 14 residues. Only in-frame clones appear in the TCRdb table, and some are missing; sequencing was by immunoSEQ multiplex PCR. The table has more than 150,000 clones, about 90% seen once.

The chain combines TRBV7-2 with TRBJ1-2; D gene uncertain. The TCR comes from a woman aged 45-60 years who had recovered from COVID-19. Sequenced material: PBMCs or T cells enriched from blood (not recorded which). CDR3 residues: CASSLEAPYYGYTF. CDR3 sequence (DNA): TGTGCCAGCAGCTTAGAAGCCCCCTACTATGGCTACACCTTC.